The 32 T cell receptor beta chains presented below share a single source sample, sequenced in a study of blood T cell repertoires in COVID-19 (TCRdb year 2020). The library was obtained by the immunoSEQ multiplex PCR assay. TCRdb took over this immuneACCESS table, retaining in-frame rearrangements with V and J assigned. Such tables are incomplete; in checked studies, under half of the missing clones stem from an unresolved V gene, and the remainder is unexplained. The sample yields approximately 210,000 clones; almost 85% were counted once. The top ten clonotypes cover roughly 12% of the sample. Sequencing was carried out using peripheral blood. The origin of the receptors is a woman between 40 and 50 years old with acute or convalescent COVID-19.

The chain couples TRBV7-3 to TRBJ2-1, with a tentative D call TRBD1 (5 bases). There are 16 residues in the CDR3. Between the trimmed V and J ends, which lost 0 bases and 2 bases, there was a span of 11 bases. CDR1 and CDR2 from the germline V gene are SGHTA and FQGTGA. CDR3 DNA sequence: TGTGCCAGCAGCTTAACGGGAAGGGGAACCTACAATGAGCAGTTCTTC. This codes for CASSLTGRGTYNEQFF.

The chain has TRBV3-1 (or the pseudogene TRBV3-2) and TRBJ2-1; possibly TRBD2 for D (5 bases). V lost 1 base, J lost 2 bases, and 12 bases lay in between. The germline gives CDR1 LGHDT, CDR2 YNNKEL (reference sequence). This CDR3 is 16 amino acids long. The CDR3 loop is CASSQGAASPYNEQFF. Written as DNA, the CDR3 is TGTGCCAGCAGCCAAGGAGCCGCTAGCCCCTACAATGAGCAGTTCTTC.

The rearrangement links TRBV15 to TRBJ1-2; D uncertain. This CDR3 contains 15 residues. Germline V CDR1 and CDR2: LNHNV, YYDKDF (reference sequence). Trimming pared 3 bases from V and 0 bases from J, leaving 11 bases between. The CDR3 DNA follows: TGTGCCACCAGCAGGGGAGACGGTTCTAACTATGGCTACACCTTC. Translating gives CATSRGDGSNYGYTF.

The chain employs TRBV7-6 and TRBJ2-7, with D possibly TRBD2 on 5 matching bases. Germline CDR1 is SGHVS and CDR2 is FNYEAQ. V lost 7 bases to trimming and J lost 2 bases, with 18 bases between them. The CDR3 is 15 amino acids. CDR3 DNA sequence: TGTGCCAGCACCTTCGGGAATGGACTTGCCTACGAGCAGTACTTC. It is translated as CASTFGNGLAYEQYF.

This chain uses TRBV10-3 with TRBJ2-3; TRBD1 might be the D (5 bases). This CDR3 comprises 14 residues. Germline V gene data show CDR1 as ENHRY and CDR2 as SYGVKD. V was pared by 3 bases and J by 2 bases, with 9 bases between. CDR3 coding DNA: TGTGCCATCAGTGACCGACAGAACACAGATACGCAGTATTTT. Translated: CAISDRQNTDTQYF.

On this clone itself: The germline gene is not matched at one end of the junction; a read error may be the cause. Other DNA sequences in this sample translate to the same CDR3. The chain employs TRBV27 and TRBJ2-7; TRBD1 agrees at 7 bases. There are 14 residues in the CDR3. CDR1 is MNHEY, CDR2 SMNVEV, per germline (reference sequence). CDR3 protein: CASRPDRPPNEQYF. The CDR3, as DNA: TGTGCCAGCAGACCGGACAGGCCTCCGAACGAGCAGTATTTC.

This clone was observed a few times. The chain joins TRBV2 to TRBJ2-1; 14 nucleotides line up with TRBD2. CDR1 and CDR2 from the germline V gene are SNHLY and FYNNEI. This CDR3 is built from 16 residues. J was trimmed by 7 bases and V by 5 bases; bases with no gene match: 7. The CDR3 DNA is TGTGCCAGCAGTCGTCAGACTAGCGGGAGGGCGAATGAGCAGTTCTTC. Protein sequence: CASSRQTSGRANEQFF.

CDR3 region: CASSSTGGRGNTIYF. CDR3 in DNA: TGCGCCAGCAGCTCAACAGGGGGTCGGGGAAACACCATATATTTT. V usage is TRBV4-1 and J usage is TRBJ1-3, with 8 bases lining up with TRBD1. The junction had 7 bases not matched to a gene; V was cut back by 5 bases and J by 4 bases. In germline, CDR1 is MGHRA, CDR2 YSYEKL. CDR3 size: 15 residues.

The table lists this clone with a count of one. The chain has TRBV5-5 and TRBJ1-5, with D possibly matching TRBD1 (5 bases). The V gene lost 1 base and the J gene lost 2 bases, with 10 bases spanning the gap. This CDR3 spans 15 amino acids. Germline V gives CDR1 SGHKS, CDR2 YYEKEE (reference sequence). The CDR3 here is CASSLLWGGNQPQHF. In DNA, the CDR3 is TGTGCCAGCAGCTTGCTTTGGGGGGGCAATCAGCCCCAGCATTTT.

The rearrangement joins TRBV9 to TRBJ1-2; a possible D gene is TRBD1 (6 bases). V was cut by 0 bases and J by 4 bases, with 10 bases left in between. This CDR3 spans 14 amino acids. Germline V gene lookup returns CDR1 SGDLS and CDR2 YYNGEE. The CDR3 DNA reads as TGTGCCAGCAGCGTAGGTATGGACAGCTATGGCTACACCTTC. Its protein is CASSVGMDSYGYTF.

The chain uses TRBV2 and TRBJ2-1, with D tentatively TRBD2 (6 bases). This CDR3 has 16 amino acids. The germline V gene encodes CDR1 SNHLY and CDR2 FYNNEI. Trimming shortened V by 3 bases and J by 2 bases, and 14 bases separated the two germline ends. The CDR3 bases are TGTGCCAGCAGTGACAAACTAGCCGAGACCTACAATGAGCAGTTCTTC. It encodes CASSDKLAETYNEQFF.

The rearrangement joins TRBV27 to TRBJ2-1, with unresolved D. V gave up 0 bases and J gave up 7 bases, with 7 bases separating them. The germline gives CDR1 MNHEY, CDR2 SMNVEV (reference sequence). This CDR3 comprises 13 residues. The CDR3 region is CASSLSELNEQFF. DNA for the CDR3: TGTGCCAGCAGTTTATCGGAGCTAAATGAGCAGTTCTTC.

The chain joins TRBV27 to TRBJ1-2, with 8 bases identical to TRBD1. Germline V gene sequence: CDR1 MNHEY, CDR2 SMNVEV (reference sequence). V lost 5 bases, J lost 3 bases, and 8 bases stayed unmatched. CDR3 size: 15 residues. For the CDR3, the DNA is TGTGCCAGCAGTCCTTCCAGGGGGCGGGACTATGGCTACACCTTC. This sequence encodes CASSPSRGRDYGYTF.

This chain uses TRBV5-5 with TRBJ2-7; 7 nucleotides agree with TRBD1. The CDR3 covers 11 residues. The germline V gene encodes CDR1 SGHKS and CDR2 YYEKEE (reference sequence). Germline trimming cut 8 bases from V and 4 bases from J; bases unmatched to any gene: 3. The CDR3 is CASSGGYEQYF. CDR3 sequence (DNA): TGTGCCAGTTCAGGGGGTTACGAGCAGTACTTC.

The J gene is TRBJ2-7, the V gene TRBV5-1, with 7 bases identical to TRBD2. The length of the CDR3 is 15 residues. Losses at the gene ends were 4 bases for V and 6 bases for J; bases not matched to a gene: 13. CDR1 and CDR2 (germline): SGHRS, YFSETQ. In nucleotides, the CDR3 is TGCGCCAGCAGCCCATGGACTAGTCACCGGGGCGAGCAGTACTTC. Its protein product is CASSPWTSHRGEQYF.

This chain joins TRBV10-3 and TRBJ1-1, with D perhaps TRBD1 (5 bases). V was trimmed by 2 bases and J by 11 bases, leaving 15 bases between them. The CDR3 has 13 residues. CDR1 is ENHRY and CDR2 is SYGVKD in the germline V gene. CDR3 nucleotides: TGTGCCATCAGTGAGGACAGTGGCCTGCGGGCTTTCTTT. As protein: CAISEDSGLRAFF.

The V and J genes are TRBV10-3 and TRBJ2-5; TRBD1 aligns across 7 bases. Germline CDR1 is ENHRY and CDR2 is SYGVKD. V lost 0 bases to trimming and J lost 5 bases; unmatched junction nucleotides: 6. This CDR3 has 15 amino acids. CDR3 DNA sequence: TGTGCCATCAGTGAGTCACAGGGGCCATTGGAGACCCAGTACTTC. Protein product: CAISESQGPLETQYF.

CDR3 region: CASSLQRTPLNTEAFF. CDR3 coding DNA: TGTGCCAGCAGTTTGCAACGGACACCCTTGAACACTGAAGCTTTCTTT. This chain connects TRBV6-2 or TRBV6-3 to TRBJ1-1; D may be TRBD1 (5 bases). V gave up 4 bases and J gave up 0 bases, with 15 bases separating them. Germline loops: CDR1 MNHEY, CDR2 SVGEGT. The CDR3 spans 16 residues.

This chain joins TRBV4-3 and TRBJ2-3; 16 positions match TRBD2. Germline assignment: CDR1 LGHNA and CDR2 YSLEER. V shed 2 bases and J 3 bases; nucleotides not matched to a gene: 11. This CDR3 is 20 amino acids long. The CDR3 DNA reads TGCGCCAGCAGCCAACAGCCCGGGACTAGCGGGAGGGCCAAGACAGATACGCAGTATTTT. This sequence encodes CASSQQPGTSGRAKTDTQYF.

The chain uses TRBV30 and TRBJ1-6; no reliable D call. V lost 2 bases and J lost 7, with 3 bases in between. The CDR3 has 11 residues. The germline V gene has CDR1 GTSNPN and CDR2 SVGIG (reference sequence). CDR3 sequence (DNA): TGTGCCTGGAGTTCAAATTCACCCCTCCACTTT. This gives the protein CAWSSNSPLHF.

The chain employs TRBV6-4 and TRBJ2-7, with a weak D call TRBD2 (6 bases). This CDR3 region has 15 residues. Between the trimmed V and J ends, which lost 4 bases and 5 bases, there was a span of 18 bases. Germline values: CDR1 MRHNA, CDR2 SNTAGT. The CDR3 loop is CASSARAEPGDEQYF. The CDR3 bases are TGTGCCAGCAGTGCCAGGGCTGAACCGGGGGACGAGCAGTACTTC.

The chain joins TRBV7-9 to TRBJ2-5; D perhaps matches TRBD2 (5 bases). Trimming pared 6 bases from V and 3 bases from J, leaving 23 bases between. The length of the CDR3 is 17 residues. Germline-derived CDR1 and CDR2 are SEHNR and FQNEAQ (reference sequence). CDR3 region: CASRTDPDRFGKETQYF. CDR3 sequence (DNA): TGTGCCAGCAGGACCGACCCAGACCGCTTCGGGAAAGAGACCCAGTACTTC.

The chain carries TRBV5-1 and TRBJ2-7, with 11 bases lining up with TRBD2. Germline V CDR1 and CDR2: SGHRS, YFSETQ. The CDR3 extends over 19 amino acids. With V trimmed by 0 bases and J by 5 bases, 16 bases remained unmatched. CDR3: CASSLGLAGMSYPTHEQYF. The CDR3 region has the DNA TGCGCCAGCAGCTTGGGACTAGCGGGAATGTCGTACCCTACCCACGAGCAGTACTTC.

This chain connects TRBV19 to TRBJ1-1; tentative D call: TRBD1 (5 bases). The V gene's germline CDR1 is LNHDA and CDR2 SQIVND (reference sequence). Trimming stripped 6 bases from V and 0 bases from J, with 11 bases between. CDR3 size: 14 residues. The CDR3 protein is CASSVAGMNTEAFF. The CDR3 DNA reads TGTGCCAGTAGCGTCGCAGGGATGAACACTGAAGCTTTCTTT.

The chain couples TRBV15 to TRBJ2-1; 13 nucleotides agree with TRBD2. Germline CDR1 reads LNHNV; CDR2 reads YYDKDF (reference sequence). Trimming took 1 base from V and 10 from J; bases not matched to a gene: 7. The CDR3 contains 16 residues. This chain's CDR3 is CATSRGGLAGVWEQFF. The CDR3 DNA follows: TGTGCCACCAGCAGAGGAGGACTAGCGGGAGTGTGGGAGCAGTTCTTC.

The chain has TRBV6-6 and TRBJ1-5; no reliable D call. CDR1 and CDR2 (germline): MNHNY, SVGAGI (reference sequence). The CDR3 is made up of 15 amino acids. The germline V and J ends were trimmed by 6 bases and 0 bases, with 12 bases remaining between them. CDR3: CASRAGFDSNQPQHF. The CDR3, as DNA: TGTGCCAGCAGAGCGGGTTTCGATAGCAATCAGCCCCAGCATTTT.

V gene TRBV6-2 or TRBV6-3 combines with J gene TRBJ1-2; D unclear. CDR1 is MNHEY, CDR2 SVGEGT, per germline. Trimming shortened V by 5 bases and J by 9 bases, and 16 bases separated the two germline ends. The CDR3 length is 13 residues. The CDR3 is CASSQVPTNRYTF. The DNA of the CDR3 is TGTGCCAGCAGTCAGGTACCCACGAACCGCTACACCTTC.

The V and J genes are TRBV2 and TRBJ1-2, with 7 bases matching TRBD1. Per germline, CDR1 SNHLY and CDR2 FYNNEI. Trimming removed 6 bases from V and 1 base from J; junction bases left unmatched: 5. This CDR3 has 14 amino acids. The DNA for the CDR3 is TGTGCCAGCAGGGGGGACAGTCGTAACTATGGCTACACCTTC. This codes for CASRGDSRNYGYTF.

The genes are TRBV19 and TRBJ1-1; 9 bases are shared with TRBD1. With V trimmed by 0 bases and J by 3 bases, 14 bases remained unmatched. The CDR3 loop spans 19 amino acids. Germline CDR1 reads LNHDA; CDR2 reads SQIVND (reference sequence). CDR3 sequence: CASSIDRWDRAGRDTEAFF. The DNA for the CDR3 is TGTGCCAGTAGTATAGATCGTTGGGACAGGGCCGGTAGGGACACTGAAGCTTTCTTT.

The genes are TRBV10-3 and TRBJ2-3; no clear D. The CDR3 covers 12 residues. Per the germline V gene, CDR1 is ENHRY and CDR2 is SYGVKD. Trimming pared 1 base from V and 8 bases from J, leaving 7 bases between. The CDR3 sequence is CAISEFESTQYF. CDR3 bases: TGTGCCATCAGTGAGTTTGAGAGTACGCAGTATTTT.

V usage is TRBV16 and J usage is TRBJ1-2; possibly TRBD1 for D (6 bases). This CDR3 is built from 17 residues. Germline V gene sequence: CDR1 KGHSY, CDR2 FQNENV. V was cut by 0 bases and J by 3 bases, with 17 bases left in between. Written as DNA, the CDR3 is TGTGCCAGCAGCCAATCTTCGACAGGAGATCTCTACTATGGCTACACCTTC. Translated, it gives CASSQSSTGDLYYGYTF.

The V gene is TRBV12-3 or TRBV12-4, the J gene TRBJ2-5, with 11 bases matching TRBD2. J gave up 7 bases and V 6 bases, and 4 bases lay outside the gene matches. The CDR3 totals 13 residues. The CDR3 loop reads CASRRGLAVTQYF. In DNA, the CDR3 is TGTGCCAGCAGACGGGGACTAGCGGTGACCCAGTACTTC.